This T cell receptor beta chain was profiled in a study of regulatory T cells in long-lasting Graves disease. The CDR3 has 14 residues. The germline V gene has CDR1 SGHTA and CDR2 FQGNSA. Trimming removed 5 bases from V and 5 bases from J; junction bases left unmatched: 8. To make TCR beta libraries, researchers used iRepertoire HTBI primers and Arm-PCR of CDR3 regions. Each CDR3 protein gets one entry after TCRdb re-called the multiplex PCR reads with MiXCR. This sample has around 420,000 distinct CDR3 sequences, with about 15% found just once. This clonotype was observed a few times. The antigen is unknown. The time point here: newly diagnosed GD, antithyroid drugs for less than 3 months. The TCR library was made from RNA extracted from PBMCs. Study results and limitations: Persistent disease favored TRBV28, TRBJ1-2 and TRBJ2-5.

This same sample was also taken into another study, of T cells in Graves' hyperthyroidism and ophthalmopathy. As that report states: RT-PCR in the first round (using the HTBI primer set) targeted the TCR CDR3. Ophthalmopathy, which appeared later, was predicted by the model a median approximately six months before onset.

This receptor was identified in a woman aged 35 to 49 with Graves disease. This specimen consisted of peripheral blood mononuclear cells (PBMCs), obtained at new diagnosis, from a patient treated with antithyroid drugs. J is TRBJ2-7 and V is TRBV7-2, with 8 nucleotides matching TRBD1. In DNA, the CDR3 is TGTGCCAGCAGCCCTACAGGACAGGGCCACGAGCAGTACTTC. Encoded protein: CASSPTGQGHEQYF.